The rows below give T cell receptor beta chains drawn from one sample of a study of T cell responses to AZD1222 COVID-19 vaccine. Sequenced by immunoSEQ multiplex PCR; TCRdb stores in-frame clones only, minus some. The sample holds about 130,000 clones, about 82% seen once. The sample in question was peripheral blood, obtained on day 0 of AZD1222 vaccination. The receptors were sampled from an adult in good health. The CDR3 runs from the conserved cysteine through the conserved F or W. The D gene is left open where the match is weak. Size is stated for part of the rows, as once, few or many counts, or as a class when the clone is expanded.

j_call v_call clone_size d_call cdr3_aa cdr3_nt
TRBJ2-7 TRBV7-8 . TRBD2 CASSKTSGRTNEQYF TGTGCCAGCAGTAAAACTAGCGGGAGGACCAACGAGCAGTACTTC
TRBJ2-1 TRBV7-9 few TRBD2 CASSPPAGTSSYIEQFF TGTGCCAGCAGCCCTCCGGCGGGGACTAGCTCTTACATTGAGCAGTTCTTC
TRBJ2-2 TRBV5-4 . TRBD2 CASSSGTSRPGELFF TGTGCCAGCAGCTCGGGGACTAGCCGACCCGGGGAGCTGTTTTTT
TRBJ1-2 TRBV28 . TRBD1 CASSHGQARDYGYTF TGTGCCAGCAGTCACGGACAGGCGCGGGACTATGGCTACACCTTC
TRBJ2-2 TRBV5-8 few TRBD1 CASTFKRGDRAGKGELFF TGTGCCAGCACCTTCAAAAGAGGGGACAGGGCCGGAAAGGGGGAGCTGTTTTTT
TRBJ2-7 TRBV4-1 . TRBD1 CASSPYPTGEYEQYF TGCGCCAGCAGCCCCTACCCGACAGGGGAATACGAGCAGTACTTC
TRBJ1-2 TRBV10-3 . TRBD1 CAIREGAQDYGYTF TGTGCCATAAGGGAGGGGGCTCAGGACTATGGCTACACCTTC
TRBJ2-7 TRBV9 . . CASSVGGNTWEQYF TGTGCCAGCAGCGTAGGTGGAAATACGTGGGAGCAGTACTTC
TRBJ2-2 TRBV28 . . CASSLVAGELFF TGTGCCAGCAGTTTGGTGGCCGGGGAGCTGTTTTTT
TRBJ1-1 TRBV4-1 . TRBD1 CASSQDTGTGNTEAFF TGCGCCAGCAGCCAGGATACCGGGACAGGGAACACTGAAGCTTTCTTT
TRBJ2-7 TRBV6-2/TRBV6-3 few . CASSYEDASYEQYF TGTGCCAGCAGTTACGAGGACGCCTCCTACGAGCAGTACTTC
TRBJ1-2 TRBV12-3/TRBV12-4 . . CASSFGQVKGYTF TGTGCCAGCAGTTTTGGCCAGGTGAAGGGCTACACCTTC
TRBJ1-3 TRBV15 once TRBD1 CATSRAGQTSGNTIYF TGTGCCACCAGCAGAGCGGGACAGACCTCTGGAAACACCATATATTTT
TRBJ1-5 TRBV6-2/TRBV6-3 . TRBD1 CASSYRTGAGNQPQHF TGTGCCAGCAGTTACCGGACAGGGGCCGGCAATCAGCCCCAGCATTTT
TRBJ1-1 TRBV14 once . CASSPLDPGGGFAEAFF TGTGCCAGCAGCCCACTGGACCCCGGGGGGGGTTTCGCTGAAGCTTTCTTT
TRBJ2-7 TRBV3-1/TRBV3-2 few TRBD1 CASSHPGQGSVEQYF TGTGCCAGCAGCCATCCGGGACAGGGGAGTGTTGAGCAGTACTTC
TRBJ2-5 TRBV19 . . CASSIMPGETQYF TGTGCCAGTAGTATAATGCCAGGGGAGACCCAGTACTTC
TRBJ2-7 TRBV2 . . CASSDRRDPYEQYF TGTGCCAGCAGTGACCGCCGGGACCCCTACGAGCAGTACTTC
TRBJ1-5 TRBV19 . . CASSPLTGTGEEPQHF TGTGCCAGTAGTCCTTTGACAGGAACGGGGGAAGAGCCCCAGCATTTT
TRBJ2-1 TRBV19 . . CASSSGAGSSYNEQFF TGTGCCAGTAGTTCGGGTGCGGGGAGTTCCTACAATGAGCAGTTCTTC
TRBJ1-6 TRBV27 . TRBD1 CASSLTGVDSPLHF TGTGCCAGCAGTTTGACAGGGGTGGATTCACCCCTCCACTTT
TRBJ2-7 TRBV7-2 once . CASSERSYGVRTYEQYF TGTGCCAGCAGCGAAAGAAGTTACGGGGTGCGGACCTACGAGCAGTACTTC
TRBJ1-3 TRBV27 . TRBD1 CASKTGAGNTIYF TGTGCCAGCAAGACAGGGGCCGGAAACACCATATATTTT
TRBJ2-3 TRBV4-3 . . CASSQGRADTQYF TGCGCCAGCAGCCAAGGTCGGGCAGATACGCAGTATTTT
TRBJ1-1 TRBV2 . TRBD1 CASSNGQGAAFF TGTGCCAGCAGTAATGGACAGGGGGCAGCTTTCTTT
TRBJ1-1 TRBV5-6 . . CASSLPGENTEAFF TGTGCCAGCAGCTTGCCGGGGGAGAACACTGAAGCTTTCTTT
TRBJ2-7 TRBV5-1 . TRBD1 CASSLVGQGLEYEQYF TGCGCCAGCAGCTTGGTGGGACAGGGCCTTGAATACGAGCAGTACTTC
TRBJ1-1 TRBV28 . . CASSLGAGNAFF TGTGCCAGCAGTTTAGGGGCAGGGAATGCTTTCTTT
TRBJ1-2 TRBV7-2 . . CASSAAAGPNYGYTF TGTGCCAGCAGCGCAGCGGCAGGCCCCAACTATGGCTACACCTTC
TRBJ2-5 TRBV28 . . CASSLTQETQYF TGTGCCAGCAGCCTGACCCAAGAGACCCAGTACTTC
TRBJ1-2 TRBV19 . . CASQGRNYGYTF TGTGCCAGTCAGGGGAGGAACTATGGCTACACCTTC
TRBJ2-7 TRBV7-7 few . CASSPPWEQSSYEQYF TGTGCCAGCAGCCCCCCCTGGGAACAGAGTTCCTACGAGCAGTACTTC
TRBJ1-4 TRBV15 . . CATSRVGGKLFF TGTGCCACCAGCAGAGTTGGTGGAAAACTGTTTTTT
TRBJ2-7 TRBV11-2 . TRBD1 CASRPNRGPAYEQYF TGTGCCAGCAGGCCCAACAGGGGACCCGCCTACGAGCAGTACTTC
TRBJ1-6 TRBV3-1/TRBV3-2 . TRBD1 CASSQEQGENSPLHF TGTGCCAGCAGCCAAGAACAGGGGGAGAATTCACCCCTCCACTTT
TRBJ1-4 TRBV4-1 once TRBD1 CASSQERQGPNEKLFF TGCGCCAGCAGCCAAGAGAGACAGGGACCTAATGAAAAACTGTTTTTT
TRBJ1-5 TRBV24-1 once TRBD1 CATSDEGQGLNQPQHF TGTGCCACCAGTGATGAGGGACAGGGTCTAAATCAGCCCCAGCATTTT
TRBJ2-5 TRBV3-1/TRBV3-2 few . CASSQDFLIVPDRQETQYF TGTGCCAGCAGCCAAGATTTTTTAATTGTGCCAGACCGTCAAGAGACCCAGTACTTC
TRBJ2-7 TRBV9 . TRBD2 CASSVVRTSGLAGNSYEQYF TGTGCCAGCAGCGTTGTTAGGACATCGGGACTAGCGGGGAATTCCTACGAGCAGTACTTC
TRBJ1-3 TRBV18 . . CASSPISQFSGNTIYF TGTGCCAGCTCACCGATAAGCCAGTTCTCTGGAAACACCATATATTTT